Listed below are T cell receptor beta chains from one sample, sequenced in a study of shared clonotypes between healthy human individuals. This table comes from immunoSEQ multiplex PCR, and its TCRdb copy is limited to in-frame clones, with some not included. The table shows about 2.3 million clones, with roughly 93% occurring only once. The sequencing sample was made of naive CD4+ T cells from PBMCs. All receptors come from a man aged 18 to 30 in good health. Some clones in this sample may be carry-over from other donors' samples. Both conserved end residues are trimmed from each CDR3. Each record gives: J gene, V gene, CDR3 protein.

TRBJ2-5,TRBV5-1,ASSLEETQY
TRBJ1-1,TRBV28,ASSRDRASEAF
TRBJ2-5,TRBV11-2,ASSLRFLGQGSRQETQY
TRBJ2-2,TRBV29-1,SVGEPMNTGELF
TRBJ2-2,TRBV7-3,ASSPRGGGELF
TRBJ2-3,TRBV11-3,ASSVLAGGRGDTQY
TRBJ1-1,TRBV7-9,ASSFSGGVGTEAF
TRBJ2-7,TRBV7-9,ASSPLGALVQY
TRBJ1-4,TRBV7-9,ASSPGGGPEKLF
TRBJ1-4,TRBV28,ASSFGSANEKLF
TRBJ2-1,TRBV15,ATSRESATSSYNEQF
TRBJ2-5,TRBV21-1,ASSTPSKGGMETQY
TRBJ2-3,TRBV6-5,ASTPGQGTDTQY
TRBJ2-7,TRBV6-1,ASSDDYEQY
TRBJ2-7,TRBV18,ASSPGVLGEQY
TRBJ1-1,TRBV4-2,ASSQELYTEAF
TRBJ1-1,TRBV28,ASRKQGEAF
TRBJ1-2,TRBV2,ASSARQGYGYT
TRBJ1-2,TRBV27,ASSKVTGSRGYT
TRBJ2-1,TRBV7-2,ASSLNWGLLGGRADEQF
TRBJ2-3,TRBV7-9,ASSLGVSADTQY
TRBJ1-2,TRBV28,ASSLRDIGWYGYT
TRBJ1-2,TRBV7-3,ASSYGGYGYT
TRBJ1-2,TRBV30,AWSVPAGGREGYT